This T cell receptor beta chain was identified in a study of CD8 T cells in ankylosing spondylitis. Many counts were recorded for this clonotype. MiXCR, run by TCRdb on the 5' RACE reads, gives a single entry per CDR3 protein. This table has a few hundred thousand distinct CDR3 sequences, about 10% appearing once. Germline values: CDR1 SGHRS, CDR2 YFSETQ. V was cut by 5 bases and J by 1 base, with 12 bases left in between. The CDR3 has 15 residues. Sequencing input: blood, either unsorted or a sorted T cell fraction (not recorded which). The rearrangement uses TRBV5-1 and TRBJ2-2; D uncertain. This receptor was obtained from a male donor with ankylosing spondylitis or in good health (not recorded which). CDR3 coding DNA: TGCGCCAGCAGTGAATCCCGCAGGAACACCGGGGAGCTGTTTTTT. It is translated as CASSESRRNTGELFF.